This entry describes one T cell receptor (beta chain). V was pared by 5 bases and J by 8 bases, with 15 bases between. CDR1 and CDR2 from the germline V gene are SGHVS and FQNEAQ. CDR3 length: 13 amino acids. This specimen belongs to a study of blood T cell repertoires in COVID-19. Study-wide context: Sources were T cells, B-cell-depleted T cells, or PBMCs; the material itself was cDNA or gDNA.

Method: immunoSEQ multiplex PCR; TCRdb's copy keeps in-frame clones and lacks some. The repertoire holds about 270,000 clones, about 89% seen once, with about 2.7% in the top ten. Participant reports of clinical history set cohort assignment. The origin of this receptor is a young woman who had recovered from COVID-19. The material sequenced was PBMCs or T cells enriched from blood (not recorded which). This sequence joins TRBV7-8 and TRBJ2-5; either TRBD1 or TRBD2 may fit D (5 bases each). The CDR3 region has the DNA TGTGCCAGCAGCCGGGGCGTGGTGGGCACCCAGTACTTC. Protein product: CASSRGVVGTQYF.